These T cell receptor beta chains were read from a single sample in a study of blood T cell repertoires in COVID-19. Clones were read by immunoSEQ multiplex PCR, and TCRdb kept only the in-frame ones, dropping some. The sample yields tens of thousands of clones, around four fifths seen once. Sequenced sample: peripheral blood. These receptors were taken from a human donor in a cohort sampled during active COVID-19. Both conserved end residues are part of each CDR3. Each record gives: D gene, V gene, J gene, clone size, CDR3 protein, CDR3 DNA. The D gene is left open where the match is weak. Only part of the rows carry a size: once, few, many, or a class if the clone is expanded.

D: .; V: TRBV18; J: TRBJ1-3; size: few; CDR3: CASSPSDSNTIYF; DNA: TGTGCCAGCTCACCATCGGACTCAAACACCATATATTTT
D: .; V: TRBV27; J: TRBJ1-6; size: once; CDR3: CASSSSTRGSSPLHF; DNA: TGTGCCAGCAGTTCCTCGACCCGGGGGAGCTCACCCCTCCACTTT
D: .; V: TRBV27; J: TRBJ2-5; size: .; CDR3: CASSPPGRGETQYF; DNA: TGTGCCAGCAGTCCCCCCGGTAGGGGAGAGACCCAGTACTTC
D: .; V: TRBV6-1; J: TRBJ1-3; size: .; CDR3: CASSEGPYTIYF; DNA: TGTGCCAGCAGTGAAGGTCCATACACCATATATTTT
D: .; V: TRBV2; J: TRBJ1-1; size: .; CDR3: CASSAALGPATEAFF; DNA: TGTGCCAGCAGTGCCGCCCTGGGGCCGGCCACTGAAGCTTTCTTT
D: TRBD1; V: TRBV7-9; J: TRBJ1-6; size: few; CDR3: CASSRDRGDSPLHF; DNA: TGTGCCAGCAGTCGGGACAGGGGGGATTCACCCCTCCACTTT
D: .; V: TRBV19; J: TRBJ1-4; size: .; CDR3: CASRALDRLNEKLFF; DNA: TGTGCCAGTAGGGCTCTCGACAGGCTAAATGAAAAACTGTTTTTT
D: .; V: TRBV28; J: TRBJ1-3; size: once; CDR3: CASNQRGSGNTIYF; DNA: TGTGCCAGCAACCAAAGGGGCTCTGGAAACACCATATATTTT
D: TRBD2; V: TRBV3-1/TRBV3-2; J: TRBJ2-7; size: once; CDR3: CASAKGSGGTYEQYF; DNA: TGTGCCAGCGCCAAGGGCAGCGGGGGGACCTACGAGCAGTACTTC
D: TRBD2; V: TRBV2; J: TRBJ2-4; size: .; CDR3: CASSEPSGGKNIQYF; DNA: TGTGCCAGCAGTGAGCCTAGCGGGGGAAAAAACATTCAGTACTTC
D: TRBD1; V: TRBV3-1/TRBV3-2; J: TRBJ1-2; size: .; CDR3: CASSQRDRIYGYTF; DNA: TGTGCCAGCAGCCAACGGGACAGGATCTATGGCTACACCTTC
D: TRBD1; V: TRBV28; J: TRBJ1-4; size: .; CDR3: CASTNWGGQGPDEKLFF; DNA: TGTGCCAGCACGAATTGGGGGGGACAGGGGCCGGATGAAAAACTGTTTTTT
D: .; V: TRBV11-2; J: TRBJ1-6; size: .; CDR3: CASSQRVPRYNSPLHF; DNA: TGTGCCAGCAGCCAGAGGGTGCCAAGATATAATTCACCCCTCCACTTT
D: .; V: TRBV11-2; J: TRBJ2-3; size: .; CDR3: CASSDQLLDTQYF; DNA: TGTGCCAGCAGCGACCAACTACTCGATACGCAGTATTTT
D: .; V: TRBV18; J: TRBJ2-5; size: .; CDR3: CASSPYTGILETQYF; DNA: TGTGCCAGCTCACCATATACGGGGATCCTGGAGACCCAGTACTTC
D: TRBD1; V: TRBV5-8; J: TRBJ1-5; size: .; CDR3: CASSPLTGRRQPQHF; DNA: TGTGCCAGCAGCCCGCTGACAGGGAGGAGACAGCCCCAGCATTTT
D: .; V: TRBV2; J: TRBJ2-5; size: .; CDR3: CASSVSRVQETQYF; DNA: TGTGCCAGCAGTGTGTCCAGGGTCCAAGAGACCCAGTACTTC
D: TRBD2; V: TRBV27; J: TRBJ2-1; size: .; CDR3: CASRPSGLAGGGVGYNEQFF; DNA: TGTGCCAGCAGACCCTCGGGACTAGCGGGAGGAGGCGTGGGATACAATGAGCAGTTCTTC
D: TRBD1; V: TRBV19; J: TRBJ1-2; size: .; CDR3: CASSPPRRGPYGYTF; DNA: TGTGCCAGTAGTCCGCCCCGCAGGGGGCCCTATGGCTACACCTTC
D: .; V: TRBV29-1; J: TRBJ1-5; size: .; CDR3: CSVGQFNQPQHF; DNA: TGCAGCGTTGGACAGTTCAATCAGCCCCAGCATTTT
D: .; V: TRBV10-3; J: TRBJ1-1; size: .; CDR3: CAISDRENTEAFF; DNA: TGTGCCATCAGTGACAGGGAAAACACTGAAGCTTTCTTT
D: TRBD2; V: TRBV7-2; J: TRBJ2-7; size: .; CDR3: CASKPTGGSYEQYF; DNA: TGTGCCAGCAAACCCACGGGGGGATCCTACGAGCAGTACTTC
D: TRBD2; V: TRBV11-2; J: TRBJ2-5; size: .; CDR3: CASSFGVAGGPETQYF; DNA: TGTGCCAGCAGCTTTGGGGTAGCGGGAGGGCCAGAGACCCAGTACTTC
D: TRBD2; V: TRBV5-6; J: TRBJ2-3; size: .; CDR3: CASSHRLAGADTQYF; DNA: TGTGCCAGCAGCCACCGACTAGCGGGGGCAGATACGCAGTATTTT
D: TRBD1; V: TRBV18; J: TRBJ1-1; size: few; CDR3: CASSPLRQGALGTEAFF; DNA: TGTGCCAGCTCACCACTTAGACAGGGGGCTTTAGGCACTGAAGCTTTCTTT
D: .; V: TRBV7-9; J: TRBJ2-7; size: .; CDR3: CASSTQGGSPSYEQYF; DNA: TGTGCCAGCAGCACTCAAGGGGGATCCCCCTCCTACGAGCAGTACTTC
D: TRBD2; V: TRBV5-4; J: TRBJ2-2; size: .; CDR3: CASSLGTSGVTGELFF; DNA: TGTGCCAGCAGCTTGGGTACTAGCGGGGTCACCGGGGAGCTGTTTTTT
D: .; V: TRBV18; J: TRBJ1-1; size: .; CDR3: CASSSNGNTEAFF; DNA: TGTGCCAGCTCCTCCAACGGGAACACTGAAGCTTTCTTT